The rows below give T cell receptor beta chains drawn from one sample of a study of blood T cell repertoires in COVID-19. The repertoire was sequenced with immunoSEQ multiplex PCR; TCRdb's copy has only in-frame clones and lacks some. The table lists 40,000 to 60,000 clones, approximately 88% of them singletons. The sequenced sample was peripheral blood. Receptors were obtained from a middle-aged man with active COVID-19. Both conserved end residues are part of each CDR3. The order of the fields is V gene, D gene, clone size, J gene, CDR3 protein, CDR3 DNA. D genes are given only for firm matches. Size is stated for part of the rows, as once, few or many counts, or as a class when the clone is expanded.

TRBV7-9,TRBD1,.,TRBJ2-7,CASSPGTVRTYEQYF,TGTGCCAGCAGCCCAGGGACAGTTCGCACCTACGAGCAGTACTTC
TRBV24-1,TRBD1,.,TRBJ2-3,CATSPTGVLTDTQYF,TGTGCCACCAGCCCTACAGGGGTCCTCACAGATACGCAGTATTTT
TRBV2,.,.,TRBJ2-7,CASSVPEGSSYEQYF,TGTGCCAGCAGTGTTCCCGAGGGATCCTCCTACGAGCAGTACTTC
TRBV6-2/TRBV6-3,.,once,TRBJ2-4,CASSRPGSNIQYF,TGTGCCAGCAGTAGACCCGGGTCAAACATTCAGTACTTC
TRBV7-9,.,.,TRBJ2-3,CASSTSTDTQYF,TGTGCCAGCAGCACTAGCACAGATACGCAGTATTTT
TRBV2,.,few,TRBJ1-1,CASIEPRDTEAFF,TGTGCCAGCATCGAACCGAGGGACACTGAAGCTTTCTTT
TRBV19,TRBD1,.,TRBJ1-1,CASSISGTDAGAFF,TGTGCCAGTAGTATCTCCGGGACAGACGCTGGGGCTTTCTTT
TRBV7-8,.,medium-sized,TRBJ1-2,CASSQGDYGYTF,TGTGCCAGCAGTCAGGGCGACTATGGCTACACCTTC
TRBV2,.,.,TRBJ2-2,CASRLRLNTGELFF,TGTGCCAGCAGACTCAGGCTGAACACCGGGGAGCTGTTTTTT
TRBV5-5,.,.,TRBJ2-6,CASSLVAGGANVLTF,TGTGCCAGCAGCTTGGTAGCCGGGGGGGCCAACGTCCTGACTTTC
TRBV9,TRBD1,once,TRBJ1-2,CASSPDLGTDNYGYTF,TGTGCCAGCAGCCCAGACCTAGGGACAGATAACTATGGCTACACCTTC
TRBV6-2/TRBV6-3,TRBD1,.,TRBJ1-6,CASSWGQGDSPLHF,TGTGCCAGCAGCTGGGGACAGGGCGATTCACCCCTCCACTTT
TRBV7-9,TRBD2,medium-sized,TRBJ2-7,CASSSGTSGGTYEQYF,TGTGCCAGCAGCTCGGGGACTAGCGGGGGGACTTACGAGCAGTACTTC
TRBV25-1,.,.,TRBJ2-7,CASSEQGGVYEQYF,TGTGCCAGCAGTGAACAGGGAGGAGTCTACGAGCAGTACTTC
TRBV2,TRBD2,medium-sized,TRBJ2-7,CASNLAGAQEQYF,TGTGCCAGCAACCTAGCGGGGGCTCAGGAGCAGTACTTC
TRBV5-1,.,.,TRBJ2-4,CASSPGFAKNIQYF,TGCGCCAGCAGCCCGGGGTTTGCCAAAAACATTCAGTACTTC
TRBV5-1,TRBD2,few,TRBJ2-5,CASSSRGGRETQYF,TGCGCCAGCAGCTCGCGGGGGGGCAGAGAGACCCAGTACTTC
TRBV18,TRBD2,.,TRBJ2-7,CASSPGLAGTYEQYF,TGTGCCAGCTCACCGGGACTAGCGGGGACCTACGAGCAGTACTTC
TRBV18,.,.,TRBJ2-5,CASSPNGEYETQYF,TGTGCCAGCTCACCCAACGGGGAGTACGAGACCCAGTACTTC
TRBV18,TRBD2,once,TRBJ2-1,CASSPGAGGHNEQFF,TGTGCCAGCTCACCGGGTGCGGGGGGTCACAATGAGCAGTTCTTC
TRBV27,TRBD1,.,TRBJ1-5,CASSSFGTGQQPQHF,TGTGCCAGCAGTTCCTTCGGGACAGGGCAGCAGCCCCAGCATTTT
TRBV15,TRBD2,.,TRBJ2-1,CATRLAGALPEQFF,TGTGCCACCCGACTAGCGGGGGCCCTCCCCGAGCAGTTCTTC